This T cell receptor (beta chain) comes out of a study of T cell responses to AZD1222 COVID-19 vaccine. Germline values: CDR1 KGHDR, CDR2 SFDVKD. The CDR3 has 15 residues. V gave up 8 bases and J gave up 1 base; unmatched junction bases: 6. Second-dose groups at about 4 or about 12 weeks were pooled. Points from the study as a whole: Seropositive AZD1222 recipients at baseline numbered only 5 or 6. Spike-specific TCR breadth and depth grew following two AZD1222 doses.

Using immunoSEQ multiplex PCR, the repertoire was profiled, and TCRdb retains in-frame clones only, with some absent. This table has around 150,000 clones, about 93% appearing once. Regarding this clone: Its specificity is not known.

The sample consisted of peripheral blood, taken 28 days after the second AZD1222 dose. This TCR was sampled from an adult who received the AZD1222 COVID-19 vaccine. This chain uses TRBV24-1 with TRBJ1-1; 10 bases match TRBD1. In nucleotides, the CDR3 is TGTGCCACCAAAGGGACAGGGGAGCCGAACACTGAAGCTTTCTTT. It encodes CATKGTGEPNTEAFF.